This is a list of T cell receptor beta chains from one sample in a study of T cells in Graves' hyperthyroidism and ophthalmopathy. A single record per CDR3 protein comes from TCRdb applying MiXCR to the multiplex PCR reads. The data hold 250,000 or so distinct CDR3 sequences, with about 15% observed a single time. Sequencing input: blood. Receptors originate from a woman in her forties or fifties with Graves' hyperthyroidism that later progressed to Graves' ophthalmopathy. Each CDR3 is given with its conserved first and last residue. Each record gives: J gene, clone size, D gene, V gene, CDR3 DNA, CDR3 protein. A D gene is named only where the DNA matches it firmly. A clone size is listed for some rows: how often the clone was seen (once, few, many), or a class if it is expanded.

j_gene: TRBJ2-7; abundance: few; d_gene: .; v_gene: TRBV6-1; CDR3nt: TGTGCCAGCAGTAAGACGGGGGACTCCTACGAGCAGTACTTC; CDR3aa: CASSKTGDSYEQYF
j_gene: TRBJ2-3; abundance: few; d_gene: TRBD1; v_gene: TRBV10-2; CDR3nt: TGCGCCAGCAGAGGCGGACAGGGAAGCACAGATACGCAGTATTTT; CDR3aa: CASRGGQGSTDTQYF
j_gene: TRBJ1-2; abundance: few; d_gene: .; v_gene: TRBV19; CDR3nt: TGTGCCAGTAGTGCCGACTCCTCAGCTAACTATGGCTACACCTTC; CDR3aa: CASSADSSANYGYTF
j_gene: TRBJ1-1; abundance: many; d_gene: .; v_gene: TRBV6-1; CDR3nt: TGTGCCAGCAGGACCGACGGCCGGATTGAGAGGAGTAAAGCTTTCTTT; CDR3aa: CASRTDGRIERSKAFF
j_gene: TRBJ1-6; abundance: many; d_gene: .; v_gene: TRBV20-1; CDR3nt: TGCAGTGCTAGAGATGGAAGGGAGAACTTAAATTCACCCCTCCACTTT; CDR3aa: CSARDGRENLNSPLHF
j_gene: TRBJ1-1; abundance: many; d_gene: TRBD1; v_gene: TRBV28; CDR3nt: TGTGCCAGCAGCCGCCCCAAGACAGGGTACACTGAAGCTTTCTTT; CDR3aa: CASSRPKTGYTEAFF
j_gene: TRBJ2-7; abundance: many; d_gene: TRBD1; v_gene: TRBV5-6; CDR3nt: TGTGCCAGCAGCCTGACCGGGACAGGGGGCGACGAGCAGTACTTC; CDR3aa: CASSLTGTGGDEQYF
j_gene: TRBJ1-5; abundance: .; d_gene: .; v_gene: TRBV6-5; CDR3nt: TGTGCCAGCAGTTACCCGAGGGGAGAGAATCAGCCCCAGCATTTT; CDR3aa: CASSYPRGENQPQHF
j_gene: TRBJ2-2; abundance: .; d_gene: TRBD2; v_gene: TRBV20-1; CDR3nt: TGCAGTGCTTGTACTAGCGGGAGAAGGTACACCGGGGAGCTGTTTTTT; CDR3aa: CSACTSGRRYTGELFF
j_gene: TRBJ1-6; abundance: many; d_gene: .; v_gene: TRBV12-3/TRBV12-4; CDR3nt: TGTGCCAGCAGTTTGAGAGGGAATTCACCCCTCCACTTT; CDR3aa: CASSLRGNSPLHF
j_gene: TRBJ2-3; abundance: many; d_gene: TRBD2; v_gene: TRBV3-1; CDR3nt: TGTGCCAGCAGCCAAGATGGGACTAGCGGGACTAGGACAGATACGCAGTATTTT; CDR3aa: CASSQDGTSGTRTDTQYF
j_gene: TRBJ1-6; abundance: many; d_gene: .; v_gene: TRBV28; CDR3nt: TGTGCCAGCAGTCTGGGGGGGGGGACGGCCTATAATTCACCCCTCCACTTT; CDR3aa: CASSLGGGTAYNSPLHF